Here is one T cell receptor (beta chain) with its context. The CDR3 runs 16 residues. Germline CDR1 reads MDHEN; CDR2 reads SYDVKM. The trim removed 2 bases at V and 0 bases at J, leaving 1 base unmatched. Profiling relied on immunoSEQ multiplex PCR, and the TCRdb table lists in-frame clones only, not all of them. The sample holds fewer than 75,000 clones, 70% to 90% seen once. This record comes from a study of blood T cell repertoires in COVID-19. Overall study: Collection of acute and convalescent COVID-19 samples took place in the United States, Italy and Spain. PBMCs, B-cell-depleted T cells, or T cells provided the cDNA or gDNA that made up the material.

The sequenced sample was peripheral blood. This TCR was sampled from a man aged 45-65 years with active COVID-19. The chain links TRBV28 to TRBJ1-4, with 9 bases that match TRBD1. The DNA for the CDR3 is TGTGCCAGCAGTTTAGGGACAGGGACAACTAATGAAAAACTGTTTTTT. Residues: CASSLGTGTTNEKLFF.